Below, 14 T cell receptor beta chains from the same sample are listed, as sequenced in a study of cytomegalovirus exposure and HLA in healthy donors. Sequenced by immunoSEQ multiplex PCR; TCRdb stores in-frame clones only, minus some. This table has around 350,000 clones, about nine tenths appearing once. The sequenced material came from PBMCs. These receptors were collected from a woman between 18 and 29 years old in good health and CMV-seronegative.

This clone was seen just once. The J gene is TRBJ2-2, the V gene TRBV5-4, with 10 bases lining up with TRBD1. This CDR3 is 16 amino acids long. Germline V gene lookup returns CDR1 SGHNT and CDR2 YYREEE (reference sequence). V dropped 1 base and J dropped 5; count of bases not matched to a gene: 5. The CDR3 sequence is CASSLRQGAGTGELFF. CDR3 nucleotide sequence: TGTGCCAGCAGCTTGCGACAGGGGGCCGGTACCGGGGAGCTGTTTTTT.

V is TRBV7-9 and J is TRBJ2-7; 11 nucleotides align to TRBD2. The CDR3 loop spans 16 amino acids. Germline-derived CDR1 and CDR2 are SEHNR and FQNEAQ (reference sequence). J lost 3 bases, V lost 1 base, and 5 bases had no gene match. CDR3 DNA: TGTGCCAGCAGCTTAGAGGGGACTAGCGGCCGCTACGAGCAGTACTTC. This encodes CASSLEGTSGRYEQYF.

This clone was observed once. The V gene is TRBV6-5, the J gene TRBJ1-5, with D maybe TRBD1 (6 bases). The CDR3 has 13 residues. CDR1 is MNHEY, CDR2 SVGAGI, per germline. The V end lost 6 bases, the J end lost 7 bases, and 13 bases lay between the germline ends. CDR3 bases: TGTGCCAGCAGACTTCTACAGGGCCAGCCCCAGCATTTT. It codes for CASRLLQGQPQHF.

The rearrangement joins TRBV27 to TRBJ2-1, with 8 bases matching TRBD1. V was clipped by 3 bases and J by 9 bases; unmatched bases: 4. The length of the CDR3 is 13 residues. The V gene's germline CDR1 is MNHEY and CDR2 SMNVEV (reference sequence). For the CDR3, the DNA is TGTGCCAGCAGTTTTCAGGGGGCAGGTGAGCAGTTCTTC. Encoded protein: CASSFQGAGEQFF.

This chain connects TRBV6-5 to TRBJ1-2; a possible D gene is TRBD1 (5 bases). Deletions cut 2 bases from V and 4 bases from J, with 14 bases between. CDR3 length equals 15 residues. The germline gives CDR1 MNHEY, CDR2 SVGAGI. In DNA form, the CDR3 reads TGTGCCAGCAGTTACACGGGCACAGGAAGCTATGGCTACACCTTC. Translating it yields CASSYTGTGSYGYTF.

About this clone: Other DNA sequences in this specimen translate into the identical CDR3. This rearrangement joins TRBV27 to TRBJ2-7, with D possibly TRBD1 on 6 matching bases. Deletions cut 3 bases from V and 0 bases from J, with 9 bases between. Germline CDR1 is MNHEY and CDR2 is SMNVEV (reference sequence). CDR3 length: 14 residues. The CDR3 reads CASSLSRGSYEQYF. In DNA, the CDR3 is TGTGCCAGCAGTTTGAGCAGGGGCTCCTACGAGCAGTACTTC.

V and J are TRBV2 and TRBJ1-2; TRBD1 is a possible D gene (5 bases). V was clipped by 8 bases and J by 5 bases, with 15 bases between them. Germline CDR1 SNHLY, CDR2 FYNNEI. CDR3 length: 13 residues. The CDR3, as DNA: TGTGCCAGCCCCTTAGGGGAATCTTATGGCTACACCTTC. Its translation: CASPLGESYGYTF.

The chain has TRBV5-4 and TRBJ1-4; tentative D call: TRBD1 (5 bases). Trimming cost V 3 bases and J 4 bases, with 10 bases left between them. The length of the CDR3 is 14 residues. Per germline, CDR1 SGHNT and CDR2 YYREEE (reference sequence). CDR3 DNA: TGTGCCAGCAGCTCCCGGGACTATAATGAAAAACTGTTTTTT. The encoded protein is CASSSRDYNEKLFF. Supplemented by reference TRBV5-4 and TRBJ1-4, the full variable domain reads ETGVTQSPTHLIKTRGQQVTLRCSSQSGHNTVSWYQQALGQGPQFIFQYYREEENGRGNFPPRFSGLQFPNYSSELNVNALELDDSALYLCASSSRDYNEKLFFGSGTQLSVL.

The chain employs TRBV2 and TRBJ1-1, with D uncertain. Germline assignment: CDR1 SNHLY and CDR2 FYNNEI. This CDR3 contains 12 residues. Trimming cost V 1 base and J 13 bases, with 13 bases left between them. The CDR3 nucleotides are TGTGCCAGCAGTGAAGGCGGCAGAATGGGTTTCTTT. Translating gives CASSEGGRMGFF.

This chain links TRBV21-1 with TRBJ2-1; TRBD1 was called by the table and not checked on the DNA. TRBV21-1 is a documented pseudogene. This CDR3 comprises 15 residues. DNA of the CDR3: TGTGCCAGCAGCTCCTCGGGGGGACAGGAAAATGAGCAGTTCTTC. Protein product: CASSSSGGQENEQFF.

V usage is TRBV29-1 and J usage is TRBJ1-1; D is unclear. In germline, CDR1 is SQVTM, CDR2 ANQGSEA. The CDR3 extends over 10 amino acids. Trimming shortened V by 5 bases and J by 9 bases, and 10 bases separated the two germline ends. CDR3 residues: CSVNSVKAFF. CDR3 DNA: TGCAGCGTTAACTCGGTTAAAGCTTTCTTT.

The chain couples TRBV2 to TRBJ2-7; 8 bases line up with TRBD1. CDR3 size: 15 residues. J was trimmed by 1 base and V by 11 bases; bases with no gene match: 13. Germline V lookup: CDR1 SNHLY, CDR2 FYNNEI. The chain's CDR3 is CAGGQGPILSYEQYF. CDR3 nucleotides: TGTGCCGGAGGACAGGGCCCGATTCTTTCCTACGAGCAGTACTTC.

The chain couples TRBV28 to TRBJ2-3; TRBD2 matches 7 bases. J gave up 2 bases and V 1 base, and 3 bases lay outside the gene matches. The CDR3 contains 15 residues. Germline values: CDR1 MDHEN, CDR2 SYDVKM. The CDR3 reads CASSLSAGITDTQYF. The CDR3 DNA is TGTGCCAGCAGTTTATCAGCGGGAATCACAGATACGCAGTATTTT. The full variable domain, rest sourced from reference TRBV28 and TRBJ2-3, is DVKVTQSSRYLVKRTGEKVFLECVQDMDHENMFWYRQDPGLGLRLIYFSYDVKMKEKGDIPEGYSVSREKKERFSLILESASTNQTSMYLCASSLSAGITDTQYFGPGTRLTVL.

The CDR3 is CASSLEFAGTGELFF. CDR3 nucleotide sequence: TGTGCCAGCAGCTTAGAATTTGCGGGCACCGGGGAGCTGTTTTTT. This sequence joins TRBV7-8 and TRBJ2-2; D may be TRBD2 (5 bases). V was trimmed by 1 base and J by 4 bases, leaving 10 bases between them. Germline CDR1 is SGHVS and CDR2 is FQNEAQ. This CDR3 has 15 amino acids.